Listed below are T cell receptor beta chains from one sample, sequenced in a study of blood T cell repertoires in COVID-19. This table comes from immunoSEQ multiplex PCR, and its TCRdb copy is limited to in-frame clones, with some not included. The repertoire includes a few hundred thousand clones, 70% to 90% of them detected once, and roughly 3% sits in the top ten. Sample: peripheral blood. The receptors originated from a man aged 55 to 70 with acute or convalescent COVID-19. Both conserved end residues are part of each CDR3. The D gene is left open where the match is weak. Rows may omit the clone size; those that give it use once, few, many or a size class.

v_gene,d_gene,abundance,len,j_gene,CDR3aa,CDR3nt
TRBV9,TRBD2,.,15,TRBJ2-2,CASSVGLAGTGELFF,TGTGCCAGCAGCGTAGGGCTAGCGGGGACCGGGGAGCTGTTTTTT
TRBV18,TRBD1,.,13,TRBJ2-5,CASSLATGETQYF,TGTGCCAGCTCACTGGCGACAGGGGAGACCCAGTACTTC
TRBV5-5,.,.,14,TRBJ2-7,CASSFTNRVYEQYF,TGTGCCAGCAGCTTTACTAACAGGGTCTACGAGCAGTACTTC
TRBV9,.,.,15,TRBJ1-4,CASSVGGATNEKLFF,TGTGCCAGCAGCGTAGGGGGGGCAACTAATGAAAAACTGTTTTTT
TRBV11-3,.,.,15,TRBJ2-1,CASSLGGPTLNEQFF,TGTGCCAGCAGCTTGGGGGGGCCGACTCTCAATGAGCAGTTCTTC
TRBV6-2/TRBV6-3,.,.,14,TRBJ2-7,CASSYPRVPYEQYF,TGTGCCAGCAGTTACCCCAGGGTGCCCTACGAGCAGTACTTC
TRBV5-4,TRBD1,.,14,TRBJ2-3,CASKRDRGTDTQYF,TGTGCCAGCAAACGGGACAGGGGCACAGATACGCAGTATTTT
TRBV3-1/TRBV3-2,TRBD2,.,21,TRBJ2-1,CASSQDTRTSGGWSSYNEQFF,TGTGCCAGCAGCCAAGATACCCGGACTAGCGGGGGGTGGAGCTCCTACAATGAGCAGTTCTTC
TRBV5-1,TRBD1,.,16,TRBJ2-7,CASSPRRDRGRYEQYF,TGCGCCAGCAGCCCTCGGAGGGACAGGGGTCGATACGAGCAGTACTTC
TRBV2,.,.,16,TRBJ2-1,CASKRDSPFTYNEQFF,TGTGCCAGCAAGAGGGACTCGCCATTCACCTACAATGAGCAGTTCTTC
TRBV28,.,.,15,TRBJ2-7,CASSLLSGGSYEQYF,TGTGCCAGCAGTTTATTAAGCGGAGGCTCCTACGAGCAGTACTTC
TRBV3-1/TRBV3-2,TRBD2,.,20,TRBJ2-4,CASSQDGPPTSGGGGNIQYF,TGTGCCAGCAGCCAAGATGGTCCCCCGACTAGCGGGGGGGGAGGTAACATTCAGTACTTC
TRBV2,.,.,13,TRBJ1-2,CASARQVDYGYTF,TGTGCCAGCGCAAGACAGGTCGACTATGGCTACACCTTC
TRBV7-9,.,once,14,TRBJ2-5,CASSPGMGIETQYF,TGTGCCAGCAGCCCGGGGATGGGGATAGAGACCCAGTACTTC
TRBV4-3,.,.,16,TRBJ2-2,CASSPQWGGPTGELFF,TGCGCCAGCAGCCCCCAGTGGGGGGGGCCCACCGGGGAGCTGTTTTTT
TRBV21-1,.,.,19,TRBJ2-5,CASSKGTGFSGGSQETQYF,TGTGCCAGCAGCAAAGGGACAGGGTTTAGCGGGGGTTCACAAGAGACCCAGTACTTC
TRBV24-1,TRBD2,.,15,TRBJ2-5,CATSEWGGFQETQYF,TGTGCCACCAGTGAATGGGGAGGGTTCCAAGAGACCCAGTACTTC
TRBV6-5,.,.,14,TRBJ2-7,CASSHQRPPIAQYF,TGTGCCAGCAGTCACCAGCGGCCTCCGATCGCGCAGTACTTC
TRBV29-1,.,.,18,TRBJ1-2,CSALPLGLKDSPSYGYTF,TGCAGCGCGTTACCCTTAGGCCTTAAGGACAGTCCCTCCTATGGCTACACCTTC
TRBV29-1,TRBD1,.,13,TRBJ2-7,CSAEGQGGREQYF,TGCAGCGCCGAGGGACAGGGAGGACGGGAGCAGTACTTC
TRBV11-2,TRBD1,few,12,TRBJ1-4,CASSLRTGGVFF,TGTGCCAGCAGCCTCCGGACAGGAGGAGTGTTTTTT
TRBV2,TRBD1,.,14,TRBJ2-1,CASSREQGFSEQFF,TGTGCCAGCAGTAGGGAACAGGGGTTTTCTGAGCAGTTCTTC
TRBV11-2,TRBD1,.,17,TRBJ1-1,CASSLGGQGRLNTEAFF,TGTGCCAGCAGCTTAGGAGGACAGGGGCGCCTGAACACTGAAGCTTTCTTT
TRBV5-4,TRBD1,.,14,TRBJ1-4,CASSLDRGYEKLFF,TGTGCCAGCAGCTTGGACAGGGGGTATGAAAAACTGTTTTTT
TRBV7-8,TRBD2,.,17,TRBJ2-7,CASSLGTSGGYFYEQYF,TGTGCCAGCAGCTTAGGGACTAGCGGGGGGTATTTCTACGAGCAGTACTTC
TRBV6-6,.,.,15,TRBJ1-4,CASNNGPGTNEKLFF,TGTGCCAGCAACAACGGACCAGGGACTAATGAAAAACTGTTTTTT
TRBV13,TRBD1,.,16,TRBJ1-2,CASGLLDRRANYGYTF,TGTGCCAGCGGCCTTTTGGACAGGCGGGCTAACTATGGCTACACCTTC
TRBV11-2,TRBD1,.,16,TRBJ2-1,CASSPKTTGGGNEQFF,TGTGCCAGCAGCCCTAAGACGACAGGGGGGGGCAATGAGCAGTTCTTC
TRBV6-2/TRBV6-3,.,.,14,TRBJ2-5,CASSYSVGGETQYF,TGTGCCAGCAGTTACAGCGTGGGGGGAGAGACCCAGTACTTC
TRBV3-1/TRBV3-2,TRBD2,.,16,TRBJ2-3,CASSQLGGGAPDTQYF,TGTGCCAGCAGCCAACTGGGCGGGGGGGCTCCAGATACGCAGTATTTT
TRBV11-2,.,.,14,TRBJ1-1,CASSLVAGNTEAFF,TGTGCCAGCAGCTTAGTGGCGGGAAACACTGAAGCTTTCTTT
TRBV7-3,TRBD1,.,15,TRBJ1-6,CASSLGGTAGSPLHF,TGTGCCAGCAGCTTAGGGGGGACAGCTGGATCACCCCTCCACTTT
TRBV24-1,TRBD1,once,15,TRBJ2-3,CATMDHRGLPDTQYF,TGTGCCACCATGGATCACAGGGGTTTGCCAGATACGCAGTATTTT